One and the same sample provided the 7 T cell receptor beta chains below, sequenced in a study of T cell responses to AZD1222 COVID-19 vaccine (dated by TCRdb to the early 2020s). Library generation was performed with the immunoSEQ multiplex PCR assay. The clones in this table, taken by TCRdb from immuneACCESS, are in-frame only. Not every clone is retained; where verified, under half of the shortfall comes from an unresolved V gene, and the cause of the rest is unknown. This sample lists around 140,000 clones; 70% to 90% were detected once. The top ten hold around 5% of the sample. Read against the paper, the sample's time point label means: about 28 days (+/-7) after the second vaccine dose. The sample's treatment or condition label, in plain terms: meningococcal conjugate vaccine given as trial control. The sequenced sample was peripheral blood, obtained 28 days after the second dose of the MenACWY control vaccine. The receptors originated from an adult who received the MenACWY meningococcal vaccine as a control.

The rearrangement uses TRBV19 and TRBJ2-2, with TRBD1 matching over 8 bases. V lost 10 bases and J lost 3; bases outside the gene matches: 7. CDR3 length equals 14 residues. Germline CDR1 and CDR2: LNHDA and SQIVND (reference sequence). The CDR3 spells CAISDRAYTGELFF. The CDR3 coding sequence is TGTGCCATTTCGGACAGGGCTTACACCGGGGAGCTGTTTTTT.

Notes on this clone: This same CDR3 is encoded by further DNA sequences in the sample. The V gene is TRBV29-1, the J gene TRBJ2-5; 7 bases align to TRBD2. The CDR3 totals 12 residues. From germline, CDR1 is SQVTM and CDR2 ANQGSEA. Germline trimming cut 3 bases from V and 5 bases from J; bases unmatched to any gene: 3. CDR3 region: CSVDPGGETQYF. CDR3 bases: TGCAGCGTTGATCCCGGGGGGGAGACCCAGTACTTC. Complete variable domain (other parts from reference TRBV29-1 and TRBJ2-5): SAVISQKPSRDICQRGTSLTIQCQVDSQVTMMFWYRQQPGQSLTLIATANQGSEATYESGFVIDKFPISRPNLTFSTLTVSNMSPEDSSIYLCSVDPGGETQYFGPGTRLLVL.

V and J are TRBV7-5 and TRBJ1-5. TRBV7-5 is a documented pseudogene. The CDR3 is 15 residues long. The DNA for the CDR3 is TGTGCCAGAAGCCCAAGGTGTGGGGTCAATCAGCCCCAGCATTTT. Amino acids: CARSPRCGVNQPQHF.

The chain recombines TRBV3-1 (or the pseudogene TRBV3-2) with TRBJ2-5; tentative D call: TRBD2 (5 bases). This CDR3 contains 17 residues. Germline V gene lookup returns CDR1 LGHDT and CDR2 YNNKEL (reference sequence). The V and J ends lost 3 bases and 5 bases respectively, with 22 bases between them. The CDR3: CASSHGRGSLALETQYF. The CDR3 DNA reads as TGTGCCAGCAGCCATGGAAGAGGGTCTCTCGCGTTGGAGACCCAGTACTTC.

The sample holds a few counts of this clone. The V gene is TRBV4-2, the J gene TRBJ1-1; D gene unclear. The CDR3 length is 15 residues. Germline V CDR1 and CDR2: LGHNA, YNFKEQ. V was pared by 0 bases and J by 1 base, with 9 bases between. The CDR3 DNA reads TGTGCCAGCAGCCAAGATCAGTCAGGGAACACTGAAGCTTTCTTT. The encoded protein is CASSQDQSGNTEAFF.

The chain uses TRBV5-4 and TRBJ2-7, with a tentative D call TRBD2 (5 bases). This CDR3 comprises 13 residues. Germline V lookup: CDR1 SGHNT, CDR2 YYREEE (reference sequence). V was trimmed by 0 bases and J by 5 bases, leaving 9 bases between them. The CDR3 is CASSLERVNEQYF. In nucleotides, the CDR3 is TGTGCCAGCAGCTTGGAGAGGGTCAACGAGCAGTACTTC.

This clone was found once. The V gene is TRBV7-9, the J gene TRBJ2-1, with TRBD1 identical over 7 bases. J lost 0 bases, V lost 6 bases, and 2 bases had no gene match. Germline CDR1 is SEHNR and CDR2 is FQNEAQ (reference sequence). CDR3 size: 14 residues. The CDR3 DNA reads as TGTGCCAGCAGTCGGGACAGCTCCTACAATGAGCAGTTCTTC. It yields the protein CASSRDSSYNEQFF.